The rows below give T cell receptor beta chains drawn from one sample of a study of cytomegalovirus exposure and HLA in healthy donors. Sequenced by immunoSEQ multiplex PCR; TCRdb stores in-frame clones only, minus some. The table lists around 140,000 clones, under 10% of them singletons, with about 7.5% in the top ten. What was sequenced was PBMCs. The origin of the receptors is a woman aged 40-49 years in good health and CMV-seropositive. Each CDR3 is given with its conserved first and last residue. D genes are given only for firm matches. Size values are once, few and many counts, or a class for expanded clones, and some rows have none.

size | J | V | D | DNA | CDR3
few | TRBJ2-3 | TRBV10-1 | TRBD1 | TGCGCCAGCAGTGGGGACAGGGCCACAGATACGCAGTATTTT | CASSGDRATDTQYF
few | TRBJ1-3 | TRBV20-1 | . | TGCAGTGCACAGAACACCATATATTTT | CSAQNTIYF
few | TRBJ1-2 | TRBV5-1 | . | TGCGCCAGCAGCTTCACATCAGCTAACTATGGCTACACCTTC | CASSFTSANYGYTF
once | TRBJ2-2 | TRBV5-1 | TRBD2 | TGCGCCAGCAGCTTGGTATCCGGGGGGGCTGGCACCGGGGAGCTGTTTTTT | CASSLVSGGAGTGELFF
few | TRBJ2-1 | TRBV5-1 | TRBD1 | TGCGCCAGCAGCCGATCACAGGGGGATGAGCAGTTCTTC | CASSRSQGDEQFF
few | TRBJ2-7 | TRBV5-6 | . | TGTGCCAGCAGCTTGACAGGGGGGGGGTACGAGCAGTACTTC | CASSLTGGGYEQYF
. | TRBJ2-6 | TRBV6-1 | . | TGTGCCAGCAGTGAAATCGGGGTCGGGGCCAACGTCCTGACTTTC | CASSEIGVGANVLTF
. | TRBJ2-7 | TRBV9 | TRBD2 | TGTGCCAGCAGCAAGAGGGAGGGCTACGAGCAGTACTTC | CASSKREGYEQYF
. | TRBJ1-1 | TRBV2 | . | TGTGCCAGCAGTGTTGAGTTAGTTGAAATGAACACTGAAGCTTTCTTT | CASSVELVEMNTEAFF
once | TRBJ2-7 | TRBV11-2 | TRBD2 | TGTGCCAGCAGCTTGAGACTAGCGGGGGGTTCCCTTACCTACGAGCAGTACTTC | CASSLRLAGGSLTYEQYF
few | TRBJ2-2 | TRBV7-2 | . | TGTGCCAGCAGCCTCCTGGACACCCACACCGGGGAGCTGTTTTTT | CASSLLDTHTGELFF
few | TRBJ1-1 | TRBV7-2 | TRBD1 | TGTGCCAGCAGCCGGGTGGGGACAGACAACACTGAAGCTTTCTTT | CASSRVGTDNTEAFF
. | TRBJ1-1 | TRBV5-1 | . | TGCGCCAGCTCTTCCCTGAGGAACACTGAAGCTTTCTTT | CASSSLRNTEAFF
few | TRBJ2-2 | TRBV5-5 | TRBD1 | TGTGCCAGCAGGCTACCGGGACAGGGGACCGGGGAGCTGTTTTTT | CASRLPGQGTGELFF
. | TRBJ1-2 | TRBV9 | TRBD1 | TGTGCCAGCAGCGGAGACAGGGGCCGCTACACCTTC | CASSGDRGRYTF
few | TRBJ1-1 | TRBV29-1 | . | TGCAGCGTTGATCAGGGCGGGAACACTGAAGCTTTCTTT | CSVDQGGNTEAFF
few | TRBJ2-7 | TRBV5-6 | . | TGTGCCAGCAGCTCCCCGGTGGAGCAGTACTTC | CASSSPVEQYF
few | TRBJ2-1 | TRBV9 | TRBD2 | TGTGCCAGCAGCGCGCTAGCGGGGGGGCTCCCTGAGCAGTTCTTC | CASSALAGGLPEQFF
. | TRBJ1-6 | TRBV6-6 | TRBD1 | TGTGCCAGCAGGACAGGGGATTCACCCCTCCACTTT | CASRTGDSPLHF
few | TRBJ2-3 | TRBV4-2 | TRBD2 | TGTGCCAGCAGTCAAATTACTAGCGGGGGGGCTCAAGATACGCAGTATTTT | CASSQITSGGAQDTQYF
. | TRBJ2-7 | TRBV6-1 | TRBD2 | TGTGCCAGCGGACTAGCGGGGACCTACGAGCAGTACTTC | CASGLAGTYEQYF
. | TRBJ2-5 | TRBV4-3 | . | TGCGCCAGCAGCCAAGATTTTGGAGGGGGCGAGGAGACCCAGTACTTC | CASSQDFGGGEETQYF
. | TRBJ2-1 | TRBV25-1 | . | TGTGCCAGCAGTCAGGGGACATCTATCCGATGGGGTCAGTTCTTC | CASSQGTSIRWGQFF
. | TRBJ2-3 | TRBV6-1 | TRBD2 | TGTGCCAGCAGTGAAAGGACTAGCGGTTCTAGCACAGATACGCAGTATTTT | CASSERTSGSSTDTQYF
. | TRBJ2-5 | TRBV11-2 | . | TGTGCCAGCAGCTTTACGGGGATGAGGGGGCAAGAGACCCAGTACTTC | CASSFTGMRGQETQYF
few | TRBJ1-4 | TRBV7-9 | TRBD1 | TGTGCCAGCAGCTCCCGGGATGTGTACAGGGGGGATGAAAAACTGTTTTTT | CASSSRDVYRGDEKLFF
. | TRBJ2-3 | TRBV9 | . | TGTGCCAGCAGCGTAGAACAGGGCCGAACAGATACGCAGTATTTT | CASSVEQGRTDTQYF
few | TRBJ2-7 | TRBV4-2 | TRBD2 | TGTGCCAGCAGCCTGGCTAGCGGGGACTACGAGCAGTACTTC | CASSLASGDYEQYF
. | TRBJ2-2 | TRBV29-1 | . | TGCAGCATCTTCAGGGGAACCGGGGAGCTGTTTTTT | CSIFRGTGELFF
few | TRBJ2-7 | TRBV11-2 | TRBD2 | TGTGCCAGCAGCTTAGGCGCTAGCGGGGGGTACGAGCAGTACTTC | CASSLGASGGYEQYF
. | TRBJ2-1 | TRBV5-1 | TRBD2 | TGCGCCAGCAGCCGGGGACTAGCGGGGGGCACCTACAATGAGCAGTTCTTC | CASSRGLAGGTYNEQFF
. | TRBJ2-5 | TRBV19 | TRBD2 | TGTGCCAGTAGTGCGGAGACTAGCAGGCAAGAGACCCAGTACTTC | CASSAETSRQETQYF
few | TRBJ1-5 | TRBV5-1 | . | TGCGCCACCAAGGGCGGGGGAGGGAATCAGCCCCAGCATTTT | CATKGGGGNQPQHF
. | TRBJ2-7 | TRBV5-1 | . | TGCGCCAGCAGCTTGCGGGAGAGCTCCTACGAGCAGTACTTC | CASSLRESSYEQYF
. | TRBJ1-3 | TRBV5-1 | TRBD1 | TGCGCCAGCAGCTGGGGACAGGGAGGAAACACCATATATTTT | CASSWGQGGNTIYF
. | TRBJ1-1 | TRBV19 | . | TGTGCCAGTAGTGACCGACAGGAGACGAACACTGAAGCTTTCTTT | CASSDRQETNTEAFF
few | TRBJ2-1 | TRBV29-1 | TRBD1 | TGCAGCGTTGGGGACAGGTACAATGAGCAGTTCTTC | CSVGDRYNEQFF
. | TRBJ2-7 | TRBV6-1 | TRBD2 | TGTGCCAGCAGTGAATTAGCGGGGGGGATCCACGAGCAGTACTTC | CASSELAGGIHEQYF
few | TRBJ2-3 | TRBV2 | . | TGTGCCAGCACTCCCGGGAGACAGAGGCTGGATACGCAGTATTTT | CASTPGRQRLDTQYF
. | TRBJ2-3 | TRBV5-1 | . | TGCGCCAGCAGCCTGGGCCTTCGGGTACCCACAGATACGCAGTATTTT | CASSLGLRVPTDTQYF
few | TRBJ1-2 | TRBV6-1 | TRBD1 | TGTGCCAGCAGTGAGGGACAGGGCCGTTACTATGGCTACACCTTC | CASSEGQGRYYGYTF
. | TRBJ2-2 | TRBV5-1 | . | TGCGCCAGCAGCTTGGGAGTAGAAGCCGGGGAGCTGTTTTTT | CASSLGVEAGELFF
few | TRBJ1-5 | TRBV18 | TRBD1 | TGTGCCAGCTCACTTCCGGGACAGGGGAGCAATCAGCCCCAGCATTTT | CASSLPGQGSNQPQHF
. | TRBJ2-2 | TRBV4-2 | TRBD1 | TGTGCCAGCAGCCAGACAGGGGACACCGGGGAGCTGTTTTTT | CASSQTGDTGELFF